Following are 30 T cell receptor beta chains from one sample sequenced in a study of blood T cells in healthy people across ages (dated by TCRdb to about 2015). The library came from 5' RACE. Data came from an Illumina HiSeq 2500. A second PCR of about 6 to 11 cycles was run with a J-beta primer mix and a sample-barcoded 5' primer. In-frame beta chains were kept once TCRdb had trimmed the public reads at Q25 with fastp and called clones with MiXCR. Rows are unified per CDR3 protein, each entry keeping the most common DNA and genes. The sample table holds hundreds of thousands of distinct CDR3 sequences, of which around 50% were seen once. The biggest ten clones account for approximately 15% of the sample. Sequencing input: blood. The receptors come from a woman older than 75 in good health.

This clonotype was recorded only once. J is TRBJ2-1 and V is TRBV7-2; D unclear. The better agreement between TRBJ2-7 and the DNA end casts doubt on the J call. The CDR3 length is 16 residues. Germline CDR1 reads SGHTA; CDR2 reads FQGNSA. CDR3 region: CTSSLRRPSSYNEQYF. For the CDR3, the DNA is TGTACCAGCAGCTTAAGGCGGCCGAGCTCCTACAATGAGCAGTACTTC.

In its sample, this clonotype was seen many times. The V and J genes are TRBV15 and TRBJ2-4; perhaps TRBD2 as D (5 bases). Germline V gene sequence: CDR1 LNHNV, CDR2 YYDKDF (reference sequence). The length of the CDR3 is 15 residues. With 0 bases removed from V and 1 base from J, the gap between germline ends came to 7 bases. Written as DNA, the CDR3 is TGTGCCACCAGCAGAGATCCGGGGGCCAAAAACATTCAGTACTTC. Protein: CATSRDPGAKNIQYF. Supplemented by reference TRBV15 and TRBJ2-4, the full variable domain reads DAMVIQNPRYQVTQFGKPVTLSCSQTLNHNVMYWYQQKSSQAPKLLFHYYDKDFNNEADTPDNFQSRRPNTSFCFLDIRSPGLGDTAMYLCATSRDPGAKNIQYFGAGTRLSVL.

The chain is built from TRBV6-2 or TRBV6-3 and TRBJ1-4; 7 nucleotides line up with TRBD1. Germline V gene data show CDR1 as MNHEY and CDR2 as SVGEGT. The J segment lost 6 bases and the V segment lost 6 bases, leaving 7 bases of the junction unmatched. The CDR3 runs to 14 residues. Here the CDR3 reads CASRPDREDEKLFF. CDR3 nucleotide sequence: TGTGCCAGCAGACCCGACAGGGAGGATGAAAAACTGTTTTTT.

This chain joins TRBV20-1 and TRBJ2-5; 7 nucleotides match TRBD2. There are 16 residues in the CDR3. V lost 3 bases, J lost 1 base, and 11 bases stayed unmatched. CDR1 DFQATT and CDR2 SNEGSKA come from the germline V gene (reference sequence). The CDR3 is CSASTPWEGIQETQYF. The CDR3 DNA sequence: TGCAGTGCTAGCACACCGTGGGAGGGCATCCAAGAGACCCAGTACTTC.

The chain carries TRBV2 and TRBJ2-7; D not resolved. The CDR3 length is 12 residues. CDR1 SNHLY and CDR2 FYNNEI come from the germline V gene. V lost 8 bases and J lost 3, with 11 bases in between. CDR3 nucleotide sequence: TGTGCCAGCGGCGGCAGAAACTACGAGCAGTACTTC. This codes for CASGGRNYEQYF.

CDR3 DNA: TGTGCCAGCAGAACCGGGGGGGCGGTAAACACTGAAGCTTTCTTT. It translates to CASRTGGAVNTEAFF. The V gene is TRBV28, the J gene TRBJ1-1; D perhaps matches TRBD1 (6 bases). CDR3 length: 15 amino acids. Germline V lookup: CDR1 MDHEN, CDR2 SYDVKM. Trimming shortened V by 6 bases and J by 2 bases, and 16 bases separated the two germline ends.

The chain carries TRBV10-3 and TRBJ2-5; D is tentatively TRBD1 or TRBD2 (5 bases each). The CDR3 contains 15 residues. Germline lookup yields CDR1 ENHRY and CDR2 SYGVKD. With 3 bases removed from V and 2 bases from J, the gap between germline ends came to 13 bases. The chain's CDR3 is CAISERRDGQETQYF. The CDR3 nucleotides read TGTGCCATCAGTGAACGTCGGGACGGGCAAGAGACCCAGTACTTC.

The rearrangement links TRBV6-2 or TRBV6-3 to TRBJ1-3; D gene uncertain. Germline V gene data show CDR1 as MNHEY and CDR2 as SVGEGT. Trimming removed 6 bases from V and 6 bases from J, with 21 bases in between. The CDR3 contains 16 residues. The CDR3 protein is CASRPPRASRSNTIYF. DNA of the CDR3: TGTGCCAGCAGACCTCCGCGGGCGTCCCGGTCAAACACCATATATTTT.

This clonotype was picked up many times. V gene TRBV12-3 or TRBV12-4 combines with J gene TRBJ2-2; D might be TRBD2 (6 bases). The CDR3 is made up of 16 amino acids. Trimming took off 7 bases at V and 4 bases at J, with 19 bases between the two ends. The DNA for the CDR3 is TGTGCCAGCAACGGGACTCCCGCCGGGTTCACCGGGGAGCTGTTTTTT. It codes for CASNGTPAGFTGELFF.

The chain employs TRBV6-2 or TRBV6-3 and TRBJ2-5, with D perhaps TRBD1 or TRBD2 (6 bases each). Germline-derived CDR1 and CDR2 are MNHEY and SVGEGT. V gave up 7 bases and J gave up 11 bases, with 26 bases separating them. This CDR3 spans 15 amino acids. The CDR3 DNA follows: TGTGCCAGCACAGGAGGGGGGCAGGGCTACGATGAGCAGTACTTC. Its protein is CASTGGGQGYDEQYF.

In regard to this clonotype: A read error may be the cause here, since a much bigger clone is one base away. This chain joins TRBV20-1 and TRBJ2-7, with 7 nucleotides matching TRBD1. This CDR3 contains 15 residues. CDR1 DFQATT and CDR2 SNEGSKA come from the germline V gene (reference sequence). The DNA for the CDR3 is TGCAGTGCTGGACCGGGACAGTACTTTTCCTGCGAGCAGTACTTC. It translates to CSAGPGQYFSCEQYF.

The chain is built from TRBV6-5 and TRBJ2-1, with D possibly being TRBD2 (6 bases). Germline V gene lookup returns CDR1 MNHEY and CDR2 SVGAGI. Trimming took off 11 bases at V and 12 bases at J, with 20 bases between the two ends. CDR3 length: 12 amino acids. The CDR3 loop is CASNRGSHVQFF. The DNA for the CDR3 is TGTGCCTCCAACCGGGGGTCGCATGTGCAGTTCTTC.

This clonotype has ten or more counts. This rearrangement joins TRBV11-2 to TRBJ1-2; TRBD1 is a possible D gene (5 bases). The CDR3 covers 15 residues. The V end was cut by 5 bases, the J end by 8 bases, with 21 bases between. Germline-derived CDR1 and CDR2 are SGHAT and FQNNGV. The CDR3 DNA reads as TGTGCCAGCAGCCCCAACCCGGGGACGGGTCCGGGCTACACCTTC. This codes for CASSPNPGTGPGYTF.

This clonotype occurred a few times. V gene TRBV5-1 combines with J gene TRBJ2-2, with 10 bases identical to TRBD1. In germline, CDR1 is SGHRS, CDR2 YFSETQ. Trimming cost V 4 bases and J 6 bases; bases outside gene matches: 9. This CDR3 has 16 amino acids. The CDR3 region has the DNA TGCGCCAGCAGCAACGGACAGGGGGGGTTCGCCGGGGAGCTGTTTTTT. Residues: CASSNGQGGFAGELFF.

This sequence joins TRBV19 and TRBJ1-1; tentatively, D is TRBD1 (6 bases). CDR3 length: 16 amino acids. V lost 5 bases and J 1 base, leaving 17 bases between the germline ends. From germline, CDR1 is LNHDA and CDR2 SQIVND (reference sequence). CDR3 sequence reads: CASSARWGATNTEAFF. CDR3 DNA sequence: TGTGCCAGTAGTGCCCGATGGGGGGCGACGAACACTGAAGCTTTCTTT.

V gene TRBV10-3 combines with J gene TRBJ2-3; D remains unclear. This CDR3 spans 12 amino acids. CDR1 ENHRY and CDR2 SYGVKD come from the germline V gene. Between the trimmed V and J ends, which lost 3 bases and 5 bases, there was a span of 6 bases. The CDR3 bases are TGTGCCATCAGTGATCGAAGAGATACGCAGTATTTT. It codes for CAISDRRDTQYF.

Many counts were recorded for this clonotype. The rearrangement joins TRBV7-3 to TRBJ2-3; D is unresolved. V lost 2 bases to trimming and J lost 4 bases, with 13 bases between them. The CDR3 is 15 amino acids. In germline, CDR1 is SGHTA, CDR2 FQGTGA. Here the CDR3 reads CASSLGISSPDTQYF. The CDR3 DNA reads as TGTGCCAGCAGCTTAGGCATATCCAGTCCAGATACGCAGTATTTT. Based on the CDR3 plus reference TRBV7-3 and TRBJ2-3, the full variable domain is GAGVSQTPSNKVTEKGKYVELRCDPISGHTALYWYRQSLGQGPEFLIYFQGTGAADDSGLPNDRFFAVRPEGSVSTLKIQRTERGDSAVYLCASSLGISSPDTQYFGPGTRLTVL.

This clonotype has ten or more counts. The chain combines TRBV5-1 with TRBJ2-7; D is uncertain. The germline V gene encodes CDR1 SGHRS and CDR2 YFSETQ. The CDR3 contains 15 residues. Trimming shortened V by 0 bases and J by 2 bases, and 12 bases separated the two germline ends. CDR3 in amino acids: CASSLGVVPPYEQYF. The CDR3 DNA sequence: TGCGCCAGCAGCTTGGGAGTAGTACCCCCCTACGAGCAGTACTTC.

This clonotype was recorded many times. V gene TRBV9 combines with J gene TRBJ2-3; 8 nucleotides line up with TRBD2. Germline loops: CDR1 SGDLS, CDR2 YYNGEE. The CDR3 contains 15 residues. Trimming took 3 bases from V and 2 from J; bases not matched to a gene: 5. CDR3 in DNA: TGTGCCAGCAGCGGGCGGGGGGAAGTCACAGATACGCAGTATTTT. Its protein product is CASSGRGEVTDTQYF.

This clonotype was recorded a few times. CDR3 sequence (DNA): TGTGCCAGCAGCCAACAGACAGGGGGTGGGTTGTACTTC. Its protein product is CASSQQTGGGLYF. V gene TRBV3-1 combines with J gene TRBJ2-4; TRBD1 matches 9 bases. The CDR3 extends over 13 amino acids. With 2 bases clipped from V and 15 bases from J, the junction kept 8 bases outside the gene matches. Per germline, CDR1 LGHDT and CDR2 YNNKEL (reference sequence).

V gene TRBV9 combines with J gene TRBJ2-7, with 9 bases lining up with TRBD1. CDR3 length equals 14 residues. Germline V gives CDR1 SGDLS, CDR2 YYNGEE. With 3 bases clipped from V and 0 bases from J, the junction kept 1 base outside the gene matches. The chain's CDR3 is CASSGTGASYEQYF. CDR3 bases: TGTGCCAGCAGCGGGACAGGGGCCTCCTACGAGCAGTACTTC.

In this sample, this clonotype turned up many times. V gene TRBV27 combines with J gene TRBJ2-7; possibly TRBD2 for D (6 bases). V gave up 6 bases and J gave up 4 bases, with 19 bases separating them. CDR3 length equals 15 residues. Germline values: CDR1 MNHEY, CDR2 SMNVEV (reference sequence). Here the CDR3 DNA reads TGTGCCAGCAGCCACGCGGCGGGGAGTCTATACGAGCAGTACTTC. Its translation: CASSHAAGSLYEQYF.

This clonotype was observed a handful of times. The genes are TRBV6-5 and TRBJ1-1; D not resolved. Germline V CDR1 and CDR2: MNHEY, SVGAGI. Between the trimmed V and J ends, which lost 6 bases and 0 bases, there was a span of 17 bases. The CDR3 spans 16 residues. This CDR3 is CASSDSGRTMNTEAFF. The CDR3 coding sequence is TGTGCCAGCAGCGACTCGGGGAGGACTATGAACACTGAAGCTTTCTTT.

V gene TRBV20-1 combines with J gene TRBJ1-1, with 7 bases aligning to TRBD1. This CDR3 region has 13 residues. V gave up 5 bases and J gave up 1 base; unmatched junction bases: 4. In germline, CDR1 is DFQATT, CDR2 SNEGSKA (reference sequence). The CDR3, as DNA: TGCAGTGCTTTGGGACAGTCGAACACTGAAGCTTTCTTT. This gives the protein CSALGQSNTEAFF.

This clonotype was counted between two and nine times. The V and J genes are TRBV30 and TRBJ2-1; 8 bases fit TRBD2. In germline, CDR1 is GTSNPN, CDR2 SVGIG (reference sequence). Germline trimming cut 3 bases from V and 3 bases from J; bases unmatched to any gene: 4. The CDR3 sequence is 14 residues long. The CDR3 nucleotides are TGTGCCTGGAGGTTAGCGGGGTTCTACAATGAGCAGTTCTTC. Amino acids: CAWRLAGFYNEQFF.

The chain uses TRBV29-1 and TRBJ1-1; TRBD1 is a possible D gene (5 bases). This CDR3 region has 13 residues. Germline assignment: CDR1 SQVTM and CDR2 ANQGSEA. Trimming left V 7 bases short and J 1 base short, with 13 bases between. The CDR3 DNA follows: TGCAGCGGATCTATGGGGGGGAACACTGAAGCTTTCTTT. Its translation is CSGSMGGNTEAFF.

V is TRBV28 and J is TRBJ2-1; TRBD2 agrees at 8 bases. CDR3 length equals 15 residues. Trimming took 2 bases from V and 8 from J; bases not matched to a gene: 8. Germline V lookup: CDR1 MDHEN, CDR2 SYDVKM. CDR3 loop: CASSLRLLAGDEQFF. The CDR3, as DNA: TGTGCCAGCAGTTTAAGACTGCTAGCGGGCGATGAGCAGTTCTTC. The variable domain in full, completed from reference TRBV28 and TRBJ2-1, reads DVKVTQSSRYLVKRTGEKVFLECVQDMDHENMFWYRQDPGLGLRLIYFSYDVKMKEKGDIPEGYSVSREKKERFSLILESASTNQTSMYLCASSLRLLAGDEQFFGPGTRLTVL.

This clonotype came up many times. V is TRBV28 and J is TRBJ2-3; TRBD1 agrees at 8 bases. Losses at the gene ends were 10 bases for V and 1 base for J; bases not matched to a gene: 4. CDR1 is MDHEN and CDR2 is SYDVKM in the germline V gene. This CDR3 is built from 13 residues. The CDR3 sequence is CATETGGTDTQYF. CDR3 in DNA: TGTGCCACCGAGACAGGGGGCACAGATACGCAGTATTTT.

The chain combines TRBV12-3 or TRBV12-4 with TRBJ1-1; D is undetermined. The CDR3 length is 13 residues. The V gene lost 3 bases and the J gene lost 7 bases, with 12 bases spanning the gap. The CDR3 protein is CASSFADFYEAFF. CDR3 DNA sequence: TGTGCCAGCAGTTTCGCGGACTTCTATGAAGCTTTCTTT.

This chain uses TRBV14 with TRBJ2-3; 8 nucleotides match TRBD2. CDR1 SGHDN and CDR2 FVKESK come from the germline V gene. V lost 4 bases, J lost 4 bases, and 7 bases stayed unmatched. The CDR3 runs 15 residues. The CDR3 sequence: CASSRGLVVPDTQYF. The CDR3 region has the DNA TGTGCCAGCAGCCGGGGACTAGTAGTCCCAGATACGCAGTATTTT.